The rows below give T cell receptor beta chains drawn from one sample of a study of cytomegalovirus exposure and HLA in healthy donors. Libraries were prepared by immunoSEQ multiplex PCR; TCRdb keeps only in-frame clonotypes and omits some of them. This table has some 150,000 clones, 65% to 85% appearing once. The sample comprised PBMCs. Source of these receptors: a woman aged 40 to 50 in good health and CMV-seropositive. Both conserved end residues are part of each CDR3. Each record gives: clone size, D gene, V gene, J gene, CDR3 DNA, CDR3 protein. A D gene is named only where the DNA matches it firmly. Rows may omit the clone size; those that give it use once, few, many or a size class.

size: .
D: .
V: TRBV2
J: TRBJ2-2
DNA: TGTGCCAGTATTCCGACGGGCACCGGGGAGCTGTTTTTT
CDR3: CASIPTGTGELFF

size: few
D: .
V: TRBV9
J: TRBJ2-7
DNA: TGTGCCAGCAGCACGGGACTTTTTTGGATCTACGAGCAGTACTTC
CDR3: CASSTGLFWIYEQYF

size: .
D: .
V: TRBV18
J: TRBJ1-1
DNA: TGTGCCAGCTCGTCCACAGTGATGAACACTGAAGCTTTCTTT
CDR3: CASSSTVMNTEAFF

size: .
D: TRBD2
V: TRBV7-6
J: TRBJ2-3
DNA: TGTGCCAGCAGCCTTATTGCGGGGGTAGATACGCAGTATTTT
CDR3: CASSLIAGVDTQYF

size: .
D: .
V: TRBV2
J: TRBJ2-7
DNA: TGTGCCAGCAATGAGTTTGGGCTAGCCGAGCAGTACTTC
CDR3: CASNEFGLAEQYF

size: once
D: .
V: TRBV30
J: TRBJ2-3
DNA: TGTGCCTGGAGTGTACAGGAGAATACGCAGTATTTT
CDR3: CAWSVQENTQYF

size: .
D: .
V: TRBV5-1
J: TRBJ2-1
DNA: TGCGCCAGCAGCTTGGGCAGCTACAATGAGCAGTTCTTC
CDR3: CASSLGSYNEQFF

size: .
D: .
V: TRBV6-1
J: TRBJ2-1
DNA: TGTGCCAGCAGTGACGCGGGGGCATCTCGGAATGAGCAGTTCTTC
CDR3: CASSDAGASRNEQFF

size: .
D: .
V: TRBV27
J: TRBJ1-5
DNA: TGTGCCAGCAGAGGAGGCAATCAGCCCCAGCATTTT
CDR3: CASRGGNQPQHF

size: .
D: .
V: TRBV12-5
J: TRBJ2-6
DNA: TGTGCTAGTGGCCCAGGGTTGTCTGGGGCCAACGTCCTGACTTTC
CDR3: CASGPGLSGANVLTF

size: .
D: TRBD2
V: TRBV28
J: TRBJ2-1
DNA: TGTGCCAGTACGGATTTCGGGCTAGCGGGAGTTAGAGGGGACAATGAGCAGTTCTTC
CDR3: CASTDFGLAGVRGDNEQFF

size: .
D: TRBD1
V: TRBV25-1
J: TRBJ2-5
DNA: TGTGCCAGCGAAGACAGGGTCCAAGAGACCCAGTACTTC
CDR3: CASEDRVQETQYF

size: .
D: .
V: TRBV18
J: TRBJ2-1
DNA: TGTGCCAGCTCACCCCAGCTAGTCTCGAGCTCCTACAATGAGCAGTTCTTC
CDR3: CASSPQLVSSSYNEQFF

size: .
D: .
V: TRBV29-1
J: TRBJ2-7
DNA: TGCAGCGCTAAACAGGCGTCCTACGAGCAGTACTTC
CDR3: CSAKQASYEQYF

size: few
D: TRBD1
V: TRBV6-1
J: TRBJ1-5
DNA: TGTGCCAGCAGTGTGCAGGGGACAGGGTTACGACTGAGGAATCAGCCCCAGCATTTT
CDR3: CASSVQGTGLRLRNQPQHF

size: .
D: .
V: TRBV20-1
J: TRBJ2-5
DNA: TGCAGTGCGCAACAGGGAGAGACCCAGTACTTC
CDR3: CSAQQGETQYF

size: .
D: .
V: TRBV30
J: TRBJ2-6
DNA: TGTGCCTGGAGCCCCTCTTTCAACGTCCTGACTTTC
CDR3: CAWSPSFNVLTF

size: .
D: TRBD1
V: TRBV27
J: TRBJ2-7
DNA: TGTGCCAGCAGTTTACGGCACAGGGGCGACGAGCAGTACTTC
CDR3: CASSLRHRGDEQYF

size: .
D: TRBD2
V: TRBV5-4
J: TRBJ2-3
DNA: TGTGCCAGCAGCTTAAGGACTAGCGGGAGTGCAGATACGCAGTATTTT
CDR3: CASSLRTSGSADTQYF

size: .
D: .
V: TRBV5-1
J: TRBJ2-7
DNA: TGCGCCAGCAGCTTGGCACTAGCCCACGAGCAGTACTTC
CDR3: CASSLALAHEQYF

size: few
D: TRBD1
V: TRBV2
J: TRBJ1-4
DNA: TGTGCCAGCAGGGGGGGGACAGGGGGTGAAAAACTGTTTTTT
CDR3: CASRGGTGGEKLFF

size: .
D: .
V: TRBV19
J: TRBJ1-2
DNA: TGTGCCAGTACGTCCCGAAACAGGGCCGGCTATGGCTACACCTTC
CDR3: CASTSRNRAGYGYTF

size: .
D: TRBD1
V: TRBV5-1
J: TRBJ1-1
DNA: TGCGCCAGCAGCCCCGACGGACAGGGAAGTATTGAAGCTTTCTTT
CDR3: CASSPDGQGSIEAFF

size: once
D: .
V: TRBV18
J: TRBJ2-7
DNA: TGTGCCAGCTCACCACCGTCAGGGGTATACGAGCAGTACTTC
CDR3: CASSPPSGVYEQYF

size: .
D: .
V: TRBV6-6
J: TRBJ1-2
DNA: TGTGCCAGCACCCAGGGCACCTCTAACTATGGCTACACCTTC
CDR3: CASTQGTSNYGYTF